A single sample gave rise to the 18 T cell receptor beta chains below, sequenced in a study of beta chain features in type 1 diabetes. Antigens for these TCRs are unknown. Study-wide results and caveats: Within each of all four CD4+ subsets, Type 1 diabetes patients had TCRB CDR3s that were moderately but significantly shorter.

The sequenced template was cDNA made from the entire isolated RNA. Method: immunoSEQ multiplex PCR; TCRdb's copy keeps in-frame clones and lacks some. Seen here are some 290,000 clones, approximately 25% observed once, and the top ten hold around 0.011%. The sequencing input was naive CD4+ T cells from blood. The receptors come from a woman aged 25 to 39 with type 1 diabetes.

The chain couples TRBV5-4 to TRBJ2-1, with 16 nucleotides matching TRBD2. V was pared by 4 bases and J by 8 bases, with 3 bases of the junction left unmatched. CDR1 is SGHNT and CDR2 is YYREEE in the germline V gene (reference sequence). This CDR3 spans 15 amino acids. CDR3 sequence reads: CASSLGLAGGDEQFF. CDR3 DNA: TGTGCCAGCAGCCTGGGACTAGCGGGAGGGGATGAGCAGTTCTTC. The full variable domain, completed using reference TRBV5-4 and TRBJ2-1, is ETGVTQSPTHLIKTRGQQVTLRCSSQSGHNTVSWYQQALGQGPQFIFQYYREEENGRGNFPPRFSGLQFPNYSSELNVNALELDDSALYLCASSLGLAGGDEQFFGPGTRLTVL.

The chain recombines TRBV2 with TRBJ2-5; 10 bases are a match to TRBD2. The ends lost 4 bases at V and 4 bases at J; junction bases unmatched: 9. The CDR3 contains 16 residues. In germline, CDR1 is SNHLY, CDR2 FYNNEI. As DNA, the CDR3 is TGTGCCAGCAGTGTCCTAGCGGGAGTGGGACGAGAGACCCAGTACTTC. Residues: CASSVLAGVGRETQYF.

Note on this clone: Germline and junction disagree at one end, which may indicate a read error. The chain links TRBV7-7 to TRBJ2-5; 8 bases fit TRBD2. This CDR3 spans 14 amino acids. Germline CDR1 SSHAT, CDR2 FNYEAQ (reference sequence). In DNA, the CDR3 is TGTGCTAGCAGCTTAGAACTAGCGGAAGAGACCCAGTACTTC. It translates to CASSLELAEETQYF.

This clone turned up a few times. The chain has TRBV5-1 and TRBJ2-3; 7 positions match TRBD2. Germline lookup yields CDR1 SGHRS and CDR2 YFSETQ. V dropped 4 bases and J dropped 0; count of bases not matched to a gene: 5. There are 15 residues in the CDR3. This chain's CDR3 is CASSPGLTSTDTQYF. CDR3 nucleotide sequence: TGCGCCAGCAGCCCGGGACTAACTAGCACAGATACGCAGTATTTT. Filled out from reference TRBV5-1 and TRBJ2-3, the complete variable domain reads KAGVTQTPRYLIKTRGQQVTLSCSPISGHRSVSWYQQTPGQGLQFLFEYFSETQRNKGNFPGRFSGRQFSNSRSEMNVSTLELGDSALYLCASSPGLTSTDTQYFGPGTRLTVL.

This clone was seen a few times. A junction boundary mismatches the germline segment, possibly from a read error. This chain links TRBV7-7 with TRBJ2-1; D may be TRBD1 or TRBD2 (5 bases each). CDR3 length: 14 residues. Germline V lookup: CDR1 SSHAT, CDR2 FNYEAQ (reference sequence). This chain's CDR3 is CASSLAQGENEQFF. The CDR3 DNA is TGTGCTAGCAGCTTAGCGCAGGGTGAAAATGAGCAGTTCTTC.

The count of this clone is one. Other DNA sequences of this sample code for an identical CDR3. This chain links TRBV7-3 with TRBJ2-5; maybe TRBD1 (5 bases). V shed 0 bases and J shed 1 base, with 6 bases lying between them. Germline V gene sequence: CDR1 SGHTA, CDR2 FQGTGA. CDR3 length equals 14 residues. This CDR3 is CASSLTGLQETQYF. The DNA for the CDR3 is TGTGCCAGCAGCTTAACGGGGCTCCAAGAGACCCAGTACTTC.

This clone was seen a handful of times. The chain is built from TRBV25-1 and TRBJ1-2; perhaps TRBD1 as D (6 bases). CDR1 and CDR2 (germline): MGHDK, SYGVNS. V gave up 1 base and J gave up 4 bases, with 16 bases separating them. This CDR3 spans 16 amino acids. The CDR3, as DNA: TGTGCCAGCAGTGAATCAAGAGGGGGACATCCCTATGGCTACACCTTC. Its protein product is CASSESRGGHPYGYTF.

This chain joins TRBV28 and TRBJ2-7; TRBD2 aligns across 7 bases. Looked up from germline, CDR1 is MDHEN and CDR2 is SYDVKM. There are 17 residues in the CDR3. Trimming cost V 6 bases and J 0 bases; bases outside gene matches: 14. CDR3 in amino acids: CASSRNLGRGGSYEQYF. The CDR3 DNA reads as TGTGCCAGCAGCAGAAATCTGGGGCGCGGGGGCTCCTACGAGCAGTACTTC. Full variable domain (remainder filled in from reference TRBV28 and TRBJ2-7): DVKVTQSSRYLVKRTGEKVFLECVQDMDHENMFWYRQDPGLGLRLIYFSYDVKMKEKGDIPEGYSVSREKKERFSLILESASTNQTSMYLCASSRNLGRGGSYEQYFGPGTRLTVT.

This clone came up a few times. The V call is TRBV7-9, the J call TRBJ1-1, with 8 bases that match TRBD1. Trimming took 3 bases from V and 3 from J; bases not matched to a gene: 6. Germline values: CDR1 SEHNR, CDR2 FQNEAQ (reference sequence). The CDR3 has 15 residues. The CDR3 coding sequence is TGTGCCAGCAGCTTTCAGGGGGCGCGGGACACTGAAGCTTTCTTT. It translates to CASSFQGARDTEAFF. The whole variable domain, remainder taken from reference TRBV7-9 and TRBJ1-1, is DTGVSQNPRHKITKRGQNVTFRCDPISEHNRLYWYRQTLGQGPEFLTYFQNEAQLEKSRLLSDRFSAERPKGSFSTLEIQRTEQGDSAMYLCASSFQGARDTEAFFGQGTRLTVV.

This clone has more than one count but fewer than ten. This sequence joins TRBV5-1 and TRBJ2-1, with no clear D. CDR1 is SGHRS, CDR2 YFSETQ, per germline. Between the trimmed V and J ends, which lost 5 bases and 0 bases, there was a span of 6 bases. CDR3 length equals 13 residues. CDR3 nucleotide sequence: TGCGCCAGCAGTTGGAGCTCCTACAATGAGCAGTTCTTC. It is translated as CASSWSSYNEQFF.

V and J are TRBV30 and TRBJ1-1, with TRBD1 matching 7 bases. The CDR3 spans 12 residues. V shed 3 bases, J shed 4 bases, and the junction held 2 bases outside the gene matches. Germline-derived CDR1 and CDR2 are GTSNPN and SVGIG (reference sequence). For the CDR3, the DNA is TGTGCCTGGAGCAGGGGGACCACTGAAGCTTTCTTT. This sequence encodes CAWSRGTTEAFF. Filled out from reference TRBV30 and TRBJ1-1, the complete variable domain reads SQTIHQWPATLVQPVGSPLSLECTVEGTSNPNLYWYRQAAGRGLQLLFYSVGIGQISSEVPQNLSASRPQDRQFILSSKKLLLSDSGFYLCAWSRGTTEAFFGQGTRLTVV.

This clone turned up a few times. This chain joins TRBV30 and TRBJ1-5; tentative D call: TRBD1 (5 bases). Germline CDR1 reads GTSNPN; CDR2 reads SVGIG (reference sequence). The CDR3 is 13 residues long. Between the trimmed V and J ends, which lost 1 base and 1 base, there was a span of 5 bases. The DNA for the CDR3 is TGTGCCTGGAGTGGACAGAGCAATCAGCCCCAGCATTTT. It codes for CAWSGQSNQPQHF.

V gene TRBV27 combines with J gene TRBJ1-5; D perhaps matches TRBD1 (5 bases). The CDR3 has 15 amino acids. V dropped 6 bases and J dropped 2 bases, with 14 bases sitting between them. Germline V gives CDR1 MNHEY, CDR2 SMNVEV (reference sequence). CDR3 sequence (DNA): TGTGCCAGCAGATCGGGGGAGTACGGCAATCAGCCCCAGCATTTT. Amino acids: CASRSGEYGNQPQHF.

V gene TRBV30 combines with J gene TRBJ2-7; 10 bases match TRBD2. Germline CDR1 reads GTSNPN; CDR2 reads SVGIG (reference sequence). Trimming cost V 0 bases and J 1 base; bases outside gene matches: 9. This CDR3 spans 17 amino acids. The CDR3 DNA sequence: TGTGCCTGGAGTGTAGGCCTAGCGGGAGCGGGGTCCTACGAGCAGTACTTC. Translated, it gives CAWSVGLAGAGSYEQYF.

The chain links TRBV6-1 to TRBJ2-3; D is unclear. The CDR3 spans 15 residues. Trimming left V 0 bases short and J 0 bases short, with 7 bases between. Germline assignment: CDR1 MNHNS and CDR2 SASEGT. The CDR3: CASSEAPPSTDTQYF. The CDR3 bases are TGTGCCAGCAGTGAAGCCCCTCCCAGCACAGATACGCAGTATTTT.

J is TRBJ1-1 and V is TRBV6-1; weak D call: TRBD1 (5 bases). This CDR3 contains 13 residues. Per the germline V gene, CDR1 is MNHNS and CDR2 is SASEGT. The V end lost 3 bases, the J end lost 4 bases, and 9 bases lay between the germline ends. The CDR3: CASSERGITEAFF. CDR3 bases: TGTGCCAGCAGTGAGCGGGGCATCACTGAAGCTTTCTTT.

The genes are TRBV9 and TRBJ1-1, with unresolved D. Germline V gene sequence: CDR1 SGDLS, CDR2 YYNGEE. V gave up 3 bases and J gave up 0 bases, with 6 bases separating them. This CDR3 contains 13 residues. In nucleotides, the CDR3 is TGTGCCAGCAGCGGTGACATGAACACTGAAGCTTTCTTT. It codes for CASSGDMNTEAFF.

There are a few counts of this clone. The chain is built from TRBV6-4 and TRBJ2-3; 7 positions match TRBD2. The CDR3 covers 16 residues. Germline trimming cut 6 bases from V and 2 bases from J; bases unmatched to any gene: 11. Germline lookup yields CDR1 MRHNA and CDR2 SNTAGT. CDR3 coding DNA: TGTGCCAGCAGCGGGAAAAGCGGGGTGTCCACAGATACGCAGTATTTT. Its translation is CASSGKSGVSTDTQYF.